One and the same sample provided the 20 T cell receptor beta chains below, sequenced in a study of tumor and adjacent non-tumor tissue in lung cancer. The library came from three nested PCR rounds adapted from ARM-PCR protocols. TCRdb analysed the multiplex PCR reads with MiXCR anew, one entry per CDR3 protein. The repertoire holds about 110,000 distinct CDR3 sequences, with 62% as singletons. RNA was extracted from bulk tissue without any cell sorting. Distant lung tissue was collected more than 3 cm away from the tumor edge. The sample consisted of distant non-tumor lung tissue. These receptor sequences come from a man aged 60 to 75 with non-small cell lung cancer.

The sample holds many counts of this clonotype. The chain recombines TRBV12-3 or TRBV12-4 with TRBJ2-7; TRBD1 aligns across 10 bases. There are 14 residues in the CDR3. With V trimmed by 5 bases and J by 0 bases, 1 base remained unmatched. The CDR3 sequence: CASSGTGVSYEQYF. CDR3 nucleotides: TGTGCCAGCAGTGGGACAGGGGTCTCCTACGAGCAGTACTTC.

The chain combines TRBV6-5 with TRBJ1-6; the D gene is possibly TRBD1 (5 bases). This CDR3 is built from 17 residues. V was pared by 0 bases and J by 16 bases, with 25 bases between. CDR1 is MNHEY, CDR2 SVGAGI, per germline. Here the CDR3 reads CASSYSGPGVGNSLLHF. The CDR3 DNA follows: TGTGCCAGCAGTTACTCGGGGCCGGGGGTAGGTAATTCACTTCTCCACTTT.

V gene TRBV5-4 combines with J gene TRBJ2-5; D is uncertain. The germline V and J ends were trimmed by 6 bases and 0 bases, with 12 bases remaining between them. CDR3 size: 14 residues. Germline CDR1 and CDR2: SGHNT and YYREEE (reference sequence). Written as DNA, the CDR3 is TGTGCCAGCATCAAGGGCAAGGACCAAGAGACCCAGTACTTC. It is translated as CASIKGKDQETQYF.

As to this clonotype: The junction departs from the called germline gene at one end, perhaps through a read error. This chain connects TRBV20-1 to TRBJ2-1, with D maybe TRBD2 (6 bases). Germline V lookup: CDR1 DFQATT, CDR2 SNEGSKA (reference sequence). The CDR3 extends over 10 amino acids. The CDR3 DNA follows: TGTAGGCCGGGACTTGACGAGCAGTTCTTC. Translating it yields CRPGLDEQFF.

In regard to this clonotype: One end of the junction is discordant with germline, which a read error may explain. The chain has TRBV29-1 and TRBJ2-1; 7 positions match TRBD2. CDR3 size: 14 residues. Germline V lookup: CDR1 SQVTM, CDR2 ANQGSEA. CDR3 in DNA: TGCAACGTTGATGTAGCGGGCCTTTACAATGAGCAGTTCTTC. It is translated as CNVDVAGLYNEQFF.

As concerns this clonotype: Compared with germline, one end of the junction differs, possibly owing to a read error. The V and J genes are TRBV11-1 and TRBJ2-5; possible D gene TRBD1, 5 bases. Germline CDR1 SGHAT, CDR2 FQDESV (reference sequence). The CDR3 loop spans 14 amino acids. The CDR3 region is CTSSSDTYQETRYF. The CDR3 bases are TGTACCAGCAGCTCGGACACCTACCAAGAGACCCGGTACTTC. The complete variable domain, with remaining parts taken from reference TRBV11-1 and TRBJ2-5, reads EAEVAQSPRYKITEKSQAVAFWCDPISGHATLYWYRQILGQGPELLVQFQDESVVDDSQLPKDRFSAERLKGVDSTLKIQPAELGDSAMYLCTSSSDTYQETRYFGPGTRLLVL.

This clonotype has a count of ten or more. The genes are TRBV6-6 and TRBJ1-1; TRBD1 agrees at 10 bases. V lost 6 bases to trimming and J lost 9 bases; unmatched junction nucleotides: 7. The CDR3 length is 13 residues. Germline lookup yields CDR1 MNHNY and CDR2 SVGAGI (reference sequence). The CDR3 DNA sequence: TGTGCCAGCAGCGGACAGGGGGAAGGACAAGCTTTCTTT. It yields the protein CASSGQGEGQAFF.

This clonotype has a count of ten or more. The V call is TRBV20-1, the J call TRBJ1-4, with D possibly being TRBD1 (6 bases). V lost 4 bases to trimming and J lost 6 bases, with 9 bases between them. Germline values: CDR1 DFQATT, CDR2 SNEGSKA (reference sequence). The CDR3 runs 12 residues. CDR3 sequence (DNA): TGCAGTGCTACAGGGGCGCATGAAAAACTGTTTTTT. Protein sequence: CSATGAHEKLFF.

Concerning this clonotype itself: It may be a read error: a sequence one base away is much more abundant. The CDR3 DNA sequence: TGCGCCAGCAGCCAAGACCCAGCGGGAGCTGAATACAATGAGCACTTCTTC. Translated, it gives CASSQDPAGAEYNEHFF. The rearrangement links TRBV4-3 to TRBJ2-1, with 8 bases that match TRBD2. The CDR3 has 17 residues. CDR1 is LGHNA, CDR2 YSLEER, per germline.

The count of this clonotype is one. A much larger clonotype is one base distant, so this may be a read error. This sequence joins TRBV7-9 and TRBJ2-1; D is unclear. V dropped 1 base and J dropped 9 bases, with 13 bases sitting between them. CDR1 is SEHNR, CDR2 FQNEAQ, per germline (reference sequence). This CDR3 has 14 amino acids. CDR3 loop: CASSLDAVPPEQFF. CDR3 in DNA: TGTGCCAGCAGCTTAGATGCTGTGCCCCCTGAGCAGTTCTTC.

About this clonotype: No conserved phenylalanine or tryptophan ends this CDR3, so it is likely a read error. The genes are TRBV5-5 and TRBJ2-7; D is unclear. This CDR3 comprises 14 residues. Germline V lookup: CDR1 SGHKS, CDR2 YYEKEE (reference sequence). CDR3 sequence (DNA): TGTGCCAGCAACTTGGTTAGGAGCTCCTACGAGCAGTACTAC. Translating gives CASNLVRSSYEQYY.

The V call is TRBV6-2 or TRBV6-3, the J call TRBJ2-7; the D gene is possibly TRBD2 (5 bases). V gave up 10 bases and J gave up 5 bases, with 18 bases separating them. This CDR3 is built from 13 residues. Per the germline V gene, CDR1 is MNHEY and CDR2 is SVGEGT. Written as DNA, the CDR3 is TGTGCCAACAGCCAGACTAATGCCAACGAGCAGTACTTC. Translation gives CANSQTNANEQYF.

On this clonotype itself: A single base separates this from a much larger clone, so it may be a read error. V usage is TRBV20-1 and J usage is TRBJ1-6; maybe TRBD1 (5 bases). This CDR3 has 14 amino acids. Looked up from germline, CDR1 is DFQATT and CDR2 is SNEGSKA (reference sequence). V dropped 0 bases and J dropped 6 bases, with 9 bases sitting between them. The CDR3 DNA follows: TGCAGTGCTAGAGAAGGGGCCTGTAATTCACCCCTCCACTTT. Translating gives CSAREGACNSPLHF.

The gene calls are TRBV19 and TRBJ2-7; 8 bases line up with TRBD1. Germline CDR1 and CDR2: LNHDA and SQIVND (reference sequence). Trimming took 5 bases from V and 4 from J; bases not matched to a gene: 7. CDR3 length: 14 residues. CDR3 sequence: CASSPRDRSYEQYF. The CDR3 nucleotides are TGTGCCAGTAGTCCCCGGGACAGGAGTTACGAGCAGTACTTC.

About this clonotype itself: Sequence at one end of the junction differs from germline and may be a read error. The chain is built from TRBV11-3 and TRBJ2-7; D is ambiguous. CDR3 length equals 14 residues. CDR1 is SGHNT, CDR2 YENEEA, per germline. CDR3 in amino acids: CASSLENPDGEQYF. CDR3 in DNA: TGCGCCAGCAGCTTAGAGAACCCAGATGGCGAGCAGTACTTC.

Written as DNA, the CDR3 is TGCGCCAGCAGCCACGATCTTTCAACTGAAGCTTTCTTT. Encoded protein: CASSHDLSTEAFF. The chain combines TRBV4-3 with TRBJ1-1, with no clear D. Trimming removed 3 bases at V and 5 bases at J, with 10 bases between. Germline loops: CDR1 LGHNA, CDR2 YSLEER. This CDR3 contains 13 residues.

Many counts were recorded for this clonotype. V and J are TRBV6-6 and TRBJ1-2; the match to TRBD1 covers 7 bases. V shed 7 bases and J 3 bases; nucleotides not matched to a gene: 17. The CDR3 length is 17 residues. Per germline, CDR1 MNHNY and CDR2 SVGAGI (reference sequence). CDR3 coding DNA: TGTGCCAGCACAAAACGGACAGGCTCGGTTCCCCACTATGGCTACACCTTC. Translated, it gives CASTKRTGSVPHYGYTF.

A few counts support this clonotype. The V gene is TRBV20-1, the J gene TRBJ2-3; TRBD1 matches 7 bases. Germline assignment: CDR1 DFQATT and CDR2 SNEGSKA (reference sequence). The junction had 5 bases not matched to a gene; V was cut back by 5 bases and J by 0 bases. The CDR3 covers 14 residues. CDR3 sequence reads: CSAGDSSSTDTQYF. For the CDR3, the DNA is TGCAGTGCTGGGGACAGTTCCAGCACAGATACGCAGTATTTT.

This clonotype came up many times. V usage is TRBV29-1 and J usage is TRBJ2-3; no reliable D call. In germline, CDR1 is SQVTM, CDR2 ANQGSEA. The V and J ends lost 8 bases and 2 bases respectively, with 20 bases between them. This CDR3 is 15 amino acids long. The chain's CDR3 is CSFSSTLFSTDTQYF. CDR3 bases: TGCAGCTTCAGTAGTACCCTATTCTCCACAGATACGCAGTATTTT.

The table lists this clonotype with a few counts. Mismatch with germline at one junction end may stem from a read error. The chain carries TRBV29-1 and TRBJ2-1; 8 bases agree with TRBD2. Per germline, CDR1 SQVTM and CDR2 ANQGSEA. The CDR3 is made up of 13 amino acids. The CDR3 is CSVAETSANEQFF. DNA of the CDR3: TGCAGCGTCGCCGAGACTAGCGCCAATGAACAGTTCTTC.